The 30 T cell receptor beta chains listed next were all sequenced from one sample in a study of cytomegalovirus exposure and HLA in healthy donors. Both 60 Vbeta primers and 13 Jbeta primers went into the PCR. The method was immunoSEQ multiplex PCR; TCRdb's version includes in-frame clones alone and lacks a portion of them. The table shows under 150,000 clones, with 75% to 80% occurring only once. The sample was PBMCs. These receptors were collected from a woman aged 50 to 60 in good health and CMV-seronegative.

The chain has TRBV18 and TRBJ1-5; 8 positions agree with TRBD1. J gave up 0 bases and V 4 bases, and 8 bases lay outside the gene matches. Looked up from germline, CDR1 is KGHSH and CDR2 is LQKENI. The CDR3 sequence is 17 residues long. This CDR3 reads CASSLTWTGNSNQPQHF. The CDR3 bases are TGTGCCAGCTCACTAACCTGGACAGGGAATAGCAATCAGCCCCAGCATTTT.

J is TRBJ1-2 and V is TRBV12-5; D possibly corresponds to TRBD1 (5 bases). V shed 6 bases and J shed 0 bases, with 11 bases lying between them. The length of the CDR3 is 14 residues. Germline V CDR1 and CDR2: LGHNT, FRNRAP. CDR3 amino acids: CASGKGLTNYGYTF. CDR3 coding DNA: TGTGCTAGTGGCAAGGGGTTAACTAACTATGGCTACACCTTC.

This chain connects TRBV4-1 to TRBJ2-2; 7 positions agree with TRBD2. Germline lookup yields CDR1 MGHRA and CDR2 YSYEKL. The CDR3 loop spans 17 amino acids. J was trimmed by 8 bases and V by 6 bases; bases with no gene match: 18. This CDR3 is CASRPVGGGGSAGELFF. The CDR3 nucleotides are TGCGCCAGCAGGCCGGTGGGTGGGGGGGGTTCGGCTGGGGAGCTGTTTTTT.

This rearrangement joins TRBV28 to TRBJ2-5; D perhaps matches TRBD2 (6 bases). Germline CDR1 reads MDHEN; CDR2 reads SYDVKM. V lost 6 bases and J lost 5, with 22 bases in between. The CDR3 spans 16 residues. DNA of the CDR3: TGTGCCAGCAGCCCAAGGCAGTCCTTAGGAGGGGAGACCCAGTACTTC. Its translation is CASSPRQSLGGETQYF. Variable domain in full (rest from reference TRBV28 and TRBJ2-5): DVKVTQSSRYLVKRTGEKVFLECVQDMDHENMFWYRQDPGLGLRLIYFSYDVKMKEKGDIPEGYSVSREKKERFSLILESASTNQTSMYLCASSPRQSLGGETQYFGPGTRLLVL.

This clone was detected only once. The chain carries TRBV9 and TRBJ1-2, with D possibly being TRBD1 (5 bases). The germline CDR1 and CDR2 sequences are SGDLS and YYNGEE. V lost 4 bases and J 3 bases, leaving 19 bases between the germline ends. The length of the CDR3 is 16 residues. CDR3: CASSPTWVGGDYGYTF. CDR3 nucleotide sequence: TGTGCCAGCAGCCCCACTTGGGTGGGAGGGGACTATGGCTACACCTTC.

CDR3 in amino acids: CSVVPSGGAGGTDTQYF. CDR3 in DNA: TGCAGCGTTGTCCCAAGCGGGGGGGCAGGAGGCACAGATACGCAGTATTTT. V is TRBV29-1 and J is TRBJ2-3; 10 bases match TRBD2. The CDR3 has 17 residues. Germline V gene sequence: CDR1 SQVTM, CDR2 ANQGSEA. J lost 1 base, V lost 4 bases, and 11 bases had no gene match.

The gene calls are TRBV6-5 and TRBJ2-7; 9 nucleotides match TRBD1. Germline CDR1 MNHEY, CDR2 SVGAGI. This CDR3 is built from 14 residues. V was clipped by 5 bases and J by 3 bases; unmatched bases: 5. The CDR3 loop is CASSQGDRVYEQYF. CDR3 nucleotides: TGTGCCAGCAGTCAAGGGGACAGGGTCTACGAGCAGTACTTC.

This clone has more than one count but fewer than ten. The CDR3 is CASSPLGAGGTGELFF. In DNA, the CDR3 is TGCGCCAGCAGTCCTCTAGGCGCGGGGGGCACCGGGGAGCTGTTTTTT. The chain carries TRBV5-1 and TRBJ2-2; 8 bases fit TRBD2. Germline V gene data show CDR1 as SGHRS and CDR2 as YFSETQ. The junction had 10 bases not matched to a gene; V was cut back by 5 bases and J by 4 bases. The CDR3 contains 16 residues.

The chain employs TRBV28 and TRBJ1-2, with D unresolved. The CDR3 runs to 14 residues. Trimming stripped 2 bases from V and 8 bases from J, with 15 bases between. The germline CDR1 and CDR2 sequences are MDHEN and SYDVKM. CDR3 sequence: CASSLRREGRGYTF. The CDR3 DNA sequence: TGTGCCAGCAGTTTACGCAGAGAGGGTAGGGGCTACACCTTC.

CDR3 in amino acids: CASSLASVVTQYF. DNA for the CDR3: TGTGCCAGCAGCTTGGCCAGCGTTGTGACCCAGTACTTC. This chain connects TRBV13 to TRBJ2-5, with D uncertain. This CDR3 spans 13 amino acids. V lost 3 bases to trimming and J lost 7 bases, with 12 bases between them. Germline V lookup: CDR1 PRHDT, CDR2 FYEKMQ (reference sequence).

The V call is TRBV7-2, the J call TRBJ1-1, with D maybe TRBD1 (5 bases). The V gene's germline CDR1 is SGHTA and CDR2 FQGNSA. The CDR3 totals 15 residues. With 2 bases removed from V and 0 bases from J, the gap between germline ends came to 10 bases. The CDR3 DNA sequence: TGTGCCAGCAGCTTATCCGAGACAGTGAACACTGAAGCTTTCTTT. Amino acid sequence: CASSLSETVNTEAFF.

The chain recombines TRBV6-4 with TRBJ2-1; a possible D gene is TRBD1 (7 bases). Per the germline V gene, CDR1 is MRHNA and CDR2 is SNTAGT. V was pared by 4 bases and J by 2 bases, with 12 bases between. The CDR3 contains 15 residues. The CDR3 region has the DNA TGTGCCAGCAGTGTCGGAGGGGGCACCTACAATGAGCAGTTCTTC. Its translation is CASSVGGGTYNEQFF.

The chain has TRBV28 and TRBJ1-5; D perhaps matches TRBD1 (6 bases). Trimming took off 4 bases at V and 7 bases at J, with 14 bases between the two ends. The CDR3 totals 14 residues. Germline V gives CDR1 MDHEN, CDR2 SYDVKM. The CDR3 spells CASSSGQRDQPQHF. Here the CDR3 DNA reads TGTGCCAGCAGTTCCGGACAGAGGGACCAGCCCCAGCATTTT.

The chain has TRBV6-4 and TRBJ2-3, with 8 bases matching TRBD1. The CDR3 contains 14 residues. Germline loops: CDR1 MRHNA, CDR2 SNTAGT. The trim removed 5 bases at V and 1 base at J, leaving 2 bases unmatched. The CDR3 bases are TGTGCCAGCAGTCCGGGACAGGGCACAGATACGCAGTATTTT. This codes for CASSPGQGTDTQYF.

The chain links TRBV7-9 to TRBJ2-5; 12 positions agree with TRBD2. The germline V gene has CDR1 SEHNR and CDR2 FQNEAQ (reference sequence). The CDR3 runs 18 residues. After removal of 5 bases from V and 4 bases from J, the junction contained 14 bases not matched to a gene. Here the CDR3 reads CASSRGLAGRLNRETQYF. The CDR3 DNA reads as TGTGCCAGCAGCCGAGGACTAGCGGGGAGACTCAACCGAGAGACCCAGTACTTC.

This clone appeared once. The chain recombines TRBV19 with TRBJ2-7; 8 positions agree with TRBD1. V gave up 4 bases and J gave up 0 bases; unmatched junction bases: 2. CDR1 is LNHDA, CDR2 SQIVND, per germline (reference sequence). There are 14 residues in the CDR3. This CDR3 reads CASSRQGSSYEQYF. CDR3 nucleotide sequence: TGTGCCAGTAGTAGACAGGGGAGCTCCTACGAGCAGTACTTC.

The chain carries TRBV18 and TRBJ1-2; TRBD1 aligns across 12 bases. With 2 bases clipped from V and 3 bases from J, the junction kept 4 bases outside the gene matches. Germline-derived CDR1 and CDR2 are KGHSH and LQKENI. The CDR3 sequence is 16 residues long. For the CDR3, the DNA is TGTGCCAGCTCACCAGGGACAGGGGGCGCTTACTATGGCTACACCTTC. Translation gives CASSPGTGGAYYGYTF.

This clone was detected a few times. The CDR3 DNA is TGTGCCAGCAGTTTATCCGGACTAGCGGGGGACTTAGCCAAAAACATTCAGTACTTC. The encoded protein is CASSLSGLAGDLAKNIQYF. The chain employs TRBV27 and TRBJ2-4; 13 bases align to TRBD2. Germline trimming cut 0 bases from V and 0 bases from J; bases unmatched to any gene: 5. Germline lookup yields CDR1 MNHEY and CDR2 SMNVEV (reference sequence). The CDR3 contains 19 residues.

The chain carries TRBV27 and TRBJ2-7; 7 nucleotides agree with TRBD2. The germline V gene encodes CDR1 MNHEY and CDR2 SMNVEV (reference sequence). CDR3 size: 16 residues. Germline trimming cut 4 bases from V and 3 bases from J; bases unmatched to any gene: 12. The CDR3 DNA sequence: TGTGCCAGCAGTTCCCCTACTAGCGTGGGGGACTACGAGCAGTACTTC. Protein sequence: CASSSPTSVGDYEQYF.

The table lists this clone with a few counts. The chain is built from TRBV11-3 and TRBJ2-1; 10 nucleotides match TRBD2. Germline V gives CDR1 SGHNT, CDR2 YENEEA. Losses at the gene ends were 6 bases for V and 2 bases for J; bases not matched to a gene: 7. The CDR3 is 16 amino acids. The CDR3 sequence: CASSSERGGTYNEQFF. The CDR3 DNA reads TGTGCCAGCAGTTCAGAGCGGGGGGGAACCTACAATGAGCAGTTCTTC.

The DNA for the CDR3 is TGTGCCTGGAGTGTATGGGGGGTCAATGAGCAGTTCTTC. Its protein is CAWSVWGVNEQFF. This rearrangement joins TRBV30 to TRBJ2-1; D perhaps matches TRBD2 (6 bases). Germline CDR1 reads GTSNPN; CDR2 reads SVGIG (reference sequence). The germline V and J ends were trimmed by 0 bases and 6 bases, with 9 bases remaining between them. The CDR3 is made up of 13 amino acids.

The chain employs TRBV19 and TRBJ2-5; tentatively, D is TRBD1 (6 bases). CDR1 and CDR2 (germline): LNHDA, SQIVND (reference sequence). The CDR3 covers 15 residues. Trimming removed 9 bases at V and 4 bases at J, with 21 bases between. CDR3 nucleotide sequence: TGTGCCAGCACCTCCCTCTACAGGGAACGAGAGACCCAGTACTTC. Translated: CASTSLYRERETQYF.

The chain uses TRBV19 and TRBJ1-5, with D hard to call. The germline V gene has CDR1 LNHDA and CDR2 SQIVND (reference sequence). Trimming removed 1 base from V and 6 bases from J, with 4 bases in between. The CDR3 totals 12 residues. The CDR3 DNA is TGTGCCAGTAGTATAGCGGGTCAGCCCCAGCATTTT. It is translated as CASSIAGQPQHF.

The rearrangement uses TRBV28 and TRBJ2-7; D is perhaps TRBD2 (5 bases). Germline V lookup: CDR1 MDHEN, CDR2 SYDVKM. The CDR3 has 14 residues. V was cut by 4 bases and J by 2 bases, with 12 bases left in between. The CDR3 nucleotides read TGTGCCAGCAGTTCCCGGGATCGCACCTACGAGCAGTACTTC. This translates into CASSSRDRTYEQYF.

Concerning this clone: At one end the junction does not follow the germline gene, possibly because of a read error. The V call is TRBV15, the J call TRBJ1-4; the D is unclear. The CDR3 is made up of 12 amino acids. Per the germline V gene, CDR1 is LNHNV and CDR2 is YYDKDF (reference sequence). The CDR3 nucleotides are TGTGCCACCGGCAGAGATCGCGGAAAACTGTTTTTT. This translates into CATGRDRGKLFF.

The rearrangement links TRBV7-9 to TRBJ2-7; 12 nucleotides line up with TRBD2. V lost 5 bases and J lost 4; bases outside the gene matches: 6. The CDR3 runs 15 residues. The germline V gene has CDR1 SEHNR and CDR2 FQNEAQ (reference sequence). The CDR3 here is CASSHTSGGPYEQYF. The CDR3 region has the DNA TGTGCCAGCAGCCACACTAGCGGGGGGCCGTACGAGCAGTACTTC.

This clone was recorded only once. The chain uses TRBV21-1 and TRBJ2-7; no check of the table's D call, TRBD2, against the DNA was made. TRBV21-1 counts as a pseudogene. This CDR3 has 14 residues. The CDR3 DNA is TGTGCCAGCAGCAAAGATTCTAAGTACTACGAGCAGTACTTC. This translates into CASSKDSKYYEQYF.

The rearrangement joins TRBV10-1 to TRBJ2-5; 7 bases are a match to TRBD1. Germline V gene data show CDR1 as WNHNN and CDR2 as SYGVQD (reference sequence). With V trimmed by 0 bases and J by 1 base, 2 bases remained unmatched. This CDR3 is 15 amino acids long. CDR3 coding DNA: TGCGCCAGCAGTGAGTCCTGGACAGGCCAAGAGACCCAGTACTTC. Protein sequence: CASSESWTGQETQYF.

The CDR3 is CASAKLFSSTDTQYF. In DNA form, the CDR3 reads TGTGCCAGCGCTAAACTATTCTCTAGCACAGATACGCAGTATTTT. The chain is built from TRBV27 and TRBJ2-3; D is unclear. The CDR3 is 15 residues long. CDR1 MNHEY and CDR2 SMNVEV come from the germline V gene (reference sequence). Deletions cut 8 bases from V and 0 bases from J, with 15 bases between.

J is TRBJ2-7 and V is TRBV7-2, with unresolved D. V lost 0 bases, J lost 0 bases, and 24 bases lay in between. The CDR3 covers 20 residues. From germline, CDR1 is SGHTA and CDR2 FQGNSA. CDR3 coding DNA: TGTGCCAGCAGCTTAGCTTTGTACAGCTTAAGACGTAAAACCTCCTACGAGCAGTACTTC. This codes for CASSLALYSLRRKTSYEQYF. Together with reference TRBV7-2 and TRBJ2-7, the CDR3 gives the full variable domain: GAGVSQSPSNKVTEKGKDVELRCDPISGHTALYWYRQSLGQGLEFLIYFQGNSAPDKSGLPSDRFSAERTGGSVSTLTIQRTQQEDSAVYLCASSLALYSLRRKTSYEQYFGPGTRLTVT.